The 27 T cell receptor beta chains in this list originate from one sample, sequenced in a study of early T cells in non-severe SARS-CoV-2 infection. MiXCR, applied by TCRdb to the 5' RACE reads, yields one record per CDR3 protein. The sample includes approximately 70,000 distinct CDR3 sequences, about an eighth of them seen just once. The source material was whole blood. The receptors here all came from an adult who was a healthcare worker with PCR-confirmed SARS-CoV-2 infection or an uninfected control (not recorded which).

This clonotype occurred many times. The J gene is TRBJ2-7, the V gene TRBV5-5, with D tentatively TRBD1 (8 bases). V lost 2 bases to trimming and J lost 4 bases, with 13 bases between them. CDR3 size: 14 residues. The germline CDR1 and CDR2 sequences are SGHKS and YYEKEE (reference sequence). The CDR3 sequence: CASSFGQGGYEQYF. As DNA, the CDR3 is TGTGCCAGCAGCTTCGGACAGGGAGGGTACGAGCAGTACTTC. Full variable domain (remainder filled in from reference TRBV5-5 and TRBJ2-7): DAGVTQSPTHLIKTRGQQVTLRCSPISGHKSVSWYQQVLGQGPQFIFQYYEKEERGRGNFPDRFSARQFPNYSSELNVNALLLGDSALYLCASSFGQGGYEQYFGPGTRLTVT.

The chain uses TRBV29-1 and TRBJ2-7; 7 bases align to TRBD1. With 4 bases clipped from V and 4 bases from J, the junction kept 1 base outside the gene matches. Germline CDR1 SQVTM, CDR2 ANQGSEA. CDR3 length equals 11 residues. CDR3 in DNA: TGCAGCGTTGGGACAGGATACGAGCAGTACTTC. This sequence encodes CSVGTGYEQYF.

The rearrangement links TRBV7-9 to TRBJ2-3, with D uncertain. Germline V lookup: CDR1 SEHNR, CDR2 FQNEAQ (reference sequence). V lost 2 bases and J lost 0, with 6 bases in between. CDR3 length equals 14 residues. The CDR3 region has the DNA TGTGCCAGCAGCTTAACAGAGAGCACAGATACGCAGTATTTT. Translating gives CASSLTESTDTQYF.

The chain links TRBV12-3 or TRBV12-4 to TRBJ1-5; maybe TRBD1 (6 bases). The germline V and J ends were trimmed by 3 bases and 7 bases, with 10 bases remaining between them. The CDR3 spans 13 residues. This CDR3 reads CASSLGARQPQHF. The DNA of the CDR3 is TGTGCCAGCAGTTTGGGGGCGCGGCAGCCCCAGCATTTT.

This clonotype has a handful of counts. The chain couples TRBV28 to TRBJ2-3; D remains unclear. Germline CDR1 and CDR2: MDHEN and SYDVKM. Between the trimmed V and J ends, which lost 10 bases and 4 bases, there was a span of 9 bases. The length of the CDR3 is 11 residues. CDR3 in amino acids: CATGDSDTQYF. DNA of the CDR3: TGTGCCACCGGTGACTCAGATACGCAGTATTTT.

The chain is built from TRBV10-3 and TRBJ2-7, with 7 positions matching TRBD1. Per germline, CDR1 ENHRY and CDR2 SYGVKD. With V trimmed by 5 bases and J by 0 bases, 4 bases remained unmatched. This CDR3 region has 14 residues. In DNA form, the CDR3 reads TGTGCCATCAGTAAACAGGGGAGCTCCTACGAGCAGTACTTC. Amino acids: CAISKQGSSYEQYF.

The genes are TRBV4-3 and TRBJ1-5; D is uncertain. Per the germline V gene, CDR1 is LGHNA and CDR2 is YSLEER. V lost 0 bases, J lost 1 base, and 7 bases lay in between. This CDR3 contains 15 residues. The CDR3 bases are TGCGCCAGCAGCCAAGATCACCGGAGCAATCAGCCCCAGCATTTT. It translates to CASSQDHRSNQPQHF.

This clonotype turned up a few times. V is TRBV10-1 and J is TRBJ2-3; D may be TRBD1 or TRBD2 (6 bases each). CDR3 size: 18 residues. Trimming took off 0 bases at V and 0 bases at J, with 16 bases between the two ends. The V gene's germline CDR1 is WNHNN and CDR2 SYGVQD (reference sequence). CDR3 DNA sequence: TGCGCCAGCAGTGAGTCCGGAGGGGGACACCTTAGCACAGATACGCAGTATTTT. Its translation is CASSESGGGHLSTDTQYF.

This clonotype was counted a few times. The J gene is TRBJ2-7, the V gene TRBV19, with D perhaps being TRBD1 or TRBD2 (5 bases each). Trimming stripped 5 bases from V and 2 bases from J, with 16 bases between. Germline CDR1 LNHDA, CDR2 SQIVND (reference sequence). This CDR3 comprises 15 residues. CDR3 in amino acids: CASSVAGTGPYEQYF. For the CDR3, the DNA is TGTGCCAGTAGTGTAGCCGGGACCGGCCCCTACGAGCAGTACTTC.

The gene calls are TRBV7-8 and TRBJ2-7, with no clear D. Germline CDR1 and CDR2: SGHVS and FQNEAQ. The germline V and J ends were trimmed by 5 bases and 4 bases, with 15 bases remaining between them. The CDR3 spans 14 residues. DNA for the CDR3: TGTGCCAGCAGCGCAGCCGGGTTAGGTTACGAGCAGTACTTC. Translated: CASSAAGLGYEQYF.

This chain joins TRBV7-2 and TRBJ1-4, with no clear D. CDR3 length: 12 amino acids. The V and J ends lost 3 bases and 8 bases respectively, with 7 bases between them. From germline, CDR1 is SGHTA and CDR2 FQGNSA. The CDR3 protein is CASSLRREKLFF. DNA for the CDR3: TGTGCCAGCAGCTTGCGCCGGGAAAAACTGTTTTTT.

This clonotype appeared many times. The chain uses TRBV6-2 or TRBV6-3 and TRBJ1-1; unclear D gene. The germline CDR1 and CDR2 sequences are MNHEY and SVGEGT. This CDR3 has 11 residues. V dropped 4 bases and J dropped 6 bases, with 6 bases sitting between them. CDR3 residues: CASSSTAEAFF. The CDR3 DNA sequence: TGTGCCAGCAGTTCGACGGCTGAAGCTTTCTTT.

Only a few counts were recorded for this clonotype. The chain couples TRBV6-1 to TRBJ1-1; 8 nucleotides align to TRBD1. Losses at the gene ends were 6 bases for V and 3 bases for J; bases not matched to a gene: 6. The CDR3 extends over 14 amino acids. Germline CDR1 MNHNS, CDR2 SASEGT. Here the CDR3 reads CASSRSQGDTEAFF. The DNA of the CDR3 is TGTGCCAGCAGCAGATCACAGGGGGACACTGAAGCTTTCTTT.

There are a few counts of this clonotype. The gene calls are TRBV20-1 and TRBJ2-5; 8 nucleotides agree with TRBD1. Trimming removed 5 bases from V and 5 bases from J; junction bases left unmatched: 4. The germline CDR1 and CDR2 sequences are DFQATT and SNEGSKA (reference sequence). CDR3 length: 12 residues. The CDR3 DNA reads TGCAGTGCTGGACACAGGGGGGAGACCCAGTACTTC. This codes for CSAGHRGETQYF.

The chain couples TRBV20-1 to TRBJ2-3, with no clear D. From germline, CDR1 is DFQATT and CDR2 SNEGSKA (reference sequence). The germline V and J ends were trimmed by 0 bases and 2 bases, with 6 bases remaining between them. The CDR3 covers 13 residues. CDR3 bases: TGCAGTGCTAGAGACCCCTTCACAGATACGCAGTATTTT. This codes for CSARDPFTDTQYF.

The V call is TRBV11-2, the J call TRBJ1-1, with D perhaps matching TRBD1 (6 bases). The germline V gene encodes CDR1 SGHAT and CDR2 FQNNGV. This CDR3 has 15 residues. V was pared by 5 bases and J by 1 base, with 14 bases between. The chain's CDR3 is CASSPSPGANTEAFF. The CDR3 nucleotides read TGTGCCAGCAGCCCAAGTCCAGGGGCGAACACTGAAGCTTTCTTT.

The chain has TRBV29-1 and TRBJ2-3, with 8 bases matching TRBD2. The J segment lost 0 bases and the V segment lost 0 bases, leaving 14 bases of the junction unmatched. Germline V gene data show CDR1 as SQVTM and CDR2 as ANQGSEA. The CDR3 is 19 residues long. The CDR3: CSVEDPLPSKRGSTDTQYF. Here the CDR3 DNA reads TGCAGCGTTGAAGATCCGCTTCCGTCGAAGCGGGGGAGCACAGATACGCAGTATTTT.

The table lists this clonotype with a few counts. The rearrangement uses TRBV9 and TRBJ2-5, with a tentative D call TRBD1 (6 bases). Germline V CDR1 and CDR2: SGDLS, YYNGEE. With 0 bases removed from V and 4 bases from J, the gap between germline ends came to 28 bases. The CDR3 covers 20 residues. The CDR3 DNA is TGTGCCAGCAGCGTAGACCCCCGATCGCCCGACAGGCGTGCTGGAGAGACCCAGTACTTC. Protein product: CASSVDPRSPDRRAGETQYF.

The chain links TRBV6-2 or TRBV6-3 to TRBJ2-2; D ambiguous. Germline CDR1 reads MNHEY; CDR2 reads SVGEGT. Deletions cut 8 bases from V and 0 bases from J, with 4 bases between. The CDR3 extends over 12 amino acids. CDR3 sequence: CASPSNTGELFF. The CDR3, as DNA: TGTGCCAGCCCCTCGAACACCGGGGAGCTGTTTTTT.

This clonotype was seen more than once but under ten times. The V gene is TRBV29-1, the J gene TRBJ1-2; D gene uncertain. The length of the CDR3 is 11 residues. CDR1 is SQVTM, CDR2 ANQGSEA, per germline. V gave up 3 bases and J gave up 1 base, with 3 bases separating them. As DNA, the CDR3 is TGCAGCGTTGAGGTTAACTATGGCTACACCTTC. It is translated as CSVEVNYGYTF.

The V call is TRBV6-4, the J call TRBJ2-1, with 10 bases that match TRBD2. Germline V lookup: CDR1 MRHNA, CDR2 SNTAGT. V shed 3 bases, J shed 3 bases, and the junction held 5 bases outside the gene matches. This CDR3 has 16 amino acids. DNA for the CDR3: TGTGCCAGCAGTGAAAGGAGACTAGCGGGCTACAATGAGCAGTTCTTC. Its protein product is CASSERRLAGYNEQFF.

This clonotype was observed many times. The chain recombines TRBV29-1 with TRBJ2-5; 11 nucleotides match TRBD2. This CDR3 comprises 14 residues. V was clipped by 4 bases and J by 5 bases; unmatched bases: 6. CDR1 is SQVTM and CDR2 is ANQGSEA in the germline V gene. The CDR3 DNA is TGCAGCGTTGCGACTAGCGGGGATGGGGAGACCCAGTACTTC. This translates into CSVATSGDGETQYF.

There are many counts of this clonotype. The DNA for the CDR3 is TGTGCTAGTGGTTCGACAGATTTCTACGAGCAGTACTTC. Translated: CASGSTDFYEQYF. This rearrangement joins TRBV12-5 to TRBJ2-7; TRBD1 might be the D (5 bases). Trimming took 4 bases from V and 3 from J, leaving 10 bases between them. This CDR3 region has 13 residues. CDR1 is LGHNT and CDR2 is FRNRAP in the germline V gene.

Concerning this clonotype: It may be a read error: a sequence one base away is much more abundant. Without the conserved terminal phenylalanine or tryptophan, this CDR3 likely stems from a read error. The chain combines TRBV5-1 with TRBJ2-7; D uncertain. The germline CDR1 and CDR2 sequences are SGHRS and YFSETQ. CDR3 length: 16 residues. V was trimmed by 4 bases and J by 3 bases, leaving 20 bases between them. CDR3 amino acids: CASSPHLVTGDYEQYI. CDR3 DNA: TGCGCCAGCAGCCCCCACTTGGTGACGGGCGACTACGAGCAGTACATC.

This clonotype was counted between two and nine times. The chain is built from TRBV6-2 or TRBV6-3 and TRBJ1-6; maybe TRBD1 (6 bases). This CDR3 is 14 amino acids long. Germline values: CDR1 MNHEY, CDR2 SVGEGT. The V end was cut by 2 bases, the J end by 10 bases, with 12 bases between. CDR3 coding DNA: TGTGCCAGCAGTTACCACAGGGAGGGATCACCCCTCCACTTT. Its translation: CASSYHREGSPLHF.

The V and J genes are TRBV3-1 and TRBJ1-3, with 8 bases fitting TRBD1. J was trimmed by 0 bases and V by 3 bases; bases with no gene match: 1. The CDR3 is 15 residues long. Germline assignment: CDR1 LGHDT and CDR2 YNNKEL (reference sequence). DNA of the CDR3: TGTGCCAGCAGCCAGACAGGGGTCTCTGGAAACACCATATATTTT. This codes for CASSQTGVSGNTIYF.

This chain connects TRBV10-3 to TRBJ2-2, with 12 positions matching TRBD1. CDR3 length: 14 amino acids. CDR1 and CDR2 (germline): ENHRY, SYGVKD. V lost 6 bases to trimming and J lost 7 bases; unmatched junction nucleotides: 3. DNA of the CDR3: TGTGCCATCAGCGGGACAGGGGGCTTCGGGGAGCTGTTTTTT. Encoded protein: CAISGTGGFGELFF.